This paragraph covers one T cell receptor beta chain sequence. Its specificity is not known. This record belongs to a study of T cell repertoires in cytomegalovirus infection. Study details: Epitope selection comprised recently identified HLA-C-restricted CMV epitopes and well-studied HLA-B-restricted CMV epitopes. It was the public TCR beta signatures that indicated both CMV infection and matching HLA type. Study-level findings and limits: Dominating the ex vivo response were HLA-C-restricted CMV-specific TCR beta clonotypes.

This CDR3 has 14 residues. Trimming removed 3 bases at V and 4 bases at J, with 12 bases between. The germline gives CDR1 WSHSY, CDR2 SAAADI. TCRdb reprocessed the reads via MiXCR and lists one record per CDR3 protein. The data hold about 310,000 distinct CDR3 sequences, with approximately 25% observed a single time. This chain links TRBV10-2 with TRBJ2-5, with D maybe TRBD1 (5 bases). Sequences were derived from cultured PBMCs, sampled from culture after CMV antigen stimulation. The source of this sequence is a human donor in good health (CMV status not recorded). Some clones in this sample may be carry-over from other donors' samples. CDR3 sequence reads: CASSDQGAGETQYF. In nucleotides, the CDR3 is TGCGCCAGCAGTGATCAAGGGGCTGGAGAGACCCAGTACTTC.